The 22 T cell receptor beta chains presented below share a single source sample, sequenced in a study of blood T cells in healthy people across ages. Primed by a sample-barcoded 5' primer and a J-beta primer mix, a second PCR proceeded for about 7 to 12 cycles. TCRdb re-called the 5' RACE reads through MiXCR, storing one row per CDR3 protein. The sample includes roughly 2 million distinct CDR3 sequences, about 49% of them seen just once. Input material: blood. These receptors were collected from a middle-aged woman in good health.

The chain links TRBV11-2 to TRBJ1-2, with a weak D call TRBD1 (6 bases). Per germline, CDR1 SGHAT and CDR2 FQNNGV. This CDR3 region has 15 residues. With 4 bases removed from V and 8 bases from J, the gap between germline ends came to 20 bases. Here the CDR3 reads CASSYSEGDEGGYTF. CDR3 coding DNA: TGTGCCAGCAGCTACTCAGAGGGGGACGAAGGCGGCTACACCTTC. Full variable domain (missing parts from reference TRBV11-2 and TRBJ1-2): EAGVAQSPRYKIIEKRQSVAFWCNPISGHATLYWYQQILGQGPKLLIQFQNNGVVDDSQLPKDRFSAERLKGVDSTLKIQPAKLEDSAVYLCASSYSEGDEGGYTFGSGTRLTVV.

The chain employs TRBV6-2 or TRBV6-3 and TRBJ2-5; 15 nucleotides agree with TRBD2. There are 17 residues in the CDR3. The J segment lost 11 bases and the V segment lost 0 bases, leaving 10 bases of the junction unmatched. Per germline, CDR1 MNHEY and CDR2 SVGEGT. CDR3 sequence (DNA): TGTGCCAGCAGTTACTCGATTCGAGGACTAGCGGGGGGGGAACAGTACTTC. It codes for CASSYSIRGLAGGEQYF.

The sample holds many counts of this clonotype. Relative to the germline gene, one junction end is altered; a read error may explain this. This chain links TRBV15 with TRBJ2-3; D might be TRBD2 (6 bases). CDR1 and CDR2 from the germline V gene are LNHNV and YYDKDF (reference sequence). There are 13 residues in the CDR3. Written as DNA, the CDR3 is TGTGCCACCGGCAGGGAGGTCACAGATACGCAGTATTTT. As protein: CATGREVTDTQYF.

The chain recombines TRBV6-2 or TRBV6-3 with TRBJ1-5; D gene uncertain. Looked up from germline, CDR1 is MNHEY and CDR2 is SVGEGT. The V end was cut by 0 bases, the J end by 5 bases, with 23 bases between. The CDR3 spans 19 residues. The CDR3 loop reads CASSYSDRGMQDLYQPQHF. Written as DNA, the CDR3 is TGTGCCAGCAGTTACTCTGACCGGGGTATGCAGGACCTTTATCAGCCCCAGCATTTT.

This clonotype has only a few counts. The chain employs TRBV4-2 and TRBJ2-7, with D unclear. V was clipped by 4 bases and J by 7 bases, with 17 bases between them. CDR1 and CDR2 (germline): LGHNA, YNFKEQ. CDR3 length: 14 residues. The chain's CDR3 is CASSPIYSVGEQYF. The CDR3 nucleotides are TGTGCCAGCAGCCCCATCTACTCCGTCGGGGAGCAGTACTTC.

This clonotype was seen only a few times. This chain joins TRBV5-1 and TRBJ2-1; D uncertain. The germline V gene encodes CDR1 SGHRS and CDR2 YFSETQ. The CDR3 runs to 15 residues. Trimming stripped 1 base from V and 0 bases from J, with 8 bases between. Written as DNA, the CDR3 is TGCGCCAGCAGCTTGTCAGCTCCCTCCTACAATGAGCAGTTCTTC. Amino acids: CASSLSAPSYNEQFF.

The J gene is TRBJ1-2, the V gene TRBV6-2 or TRBV6-3; TRBD1 is a possible D gene (5 bases). V dropped 4 bases and J dropped 8 bases, with 23 bases sitting between them. Germline CDR1 and CDR2: MNHEY and SVGEGT. CDR3 length: 16 amino acids. The CDR3 DNA reads TGTGCCAGCAGTTTCGTTATTCCGTCGGGGGTCTCCGGCTACACCTTC. Residues: CASSFVIPSGVSGYTF.

The chain joins TRBV28 to TRBJ2-2, with D possibly TRBD2 on 6 matching bases. From germline, CDR1 is MDHEN and CDR2 SYDVKM. Trimming pared 3 bases from V and 5 bases from J, leaving 13 bases between. There are 15 residues in the CDR3. Here the CDR3 DNA reads TGTGCCAGCAGTTTGCCTGGCGGGAAGACCGGGGAGCTGTTTTTT. Its translation: CASSLPGGKTGELFF.

This clonotype came up a few times. In DNA form, the CDR3 reads TGTGCCAGCAGCCTCTTTATCCACGAGCAGTACTTC. Residues: CASSLFIHEQYF. The chain is built from TRBV6-1 and TRBJ2-4, with D uncertain. Matching the DNA end better, TRBJ2-7 makes the J call doubtful. This CDR3 is 12 amino acids long. The germline V gene encodes CDR1 MNHNS and CDR2 SASEGT.

There are a few counts of this clonotype. The chain combines TRBV12-3 or TRBV12-4 with TRBJ2-3; TRBD2 matches at 9 bases. The CDR3 loop spans 14 amino acids. The ends lost 3 bases at V and 6 bases at J; junction bases unmatched: 4. The CDR3 here is CASSLLAGPDTQYF. CDR3 DNA sequence: TGTGCCAGCAGTTTGCTAGCGGGGCCTGATACGCAGTATTTT.

J is TRBJ2-5 and V is TRBV6-6; 8 bases fit TRBD2. Gene TRBJ2-1 matches the end of the DNA better, so the J call may be wrong. Germline CDR1 MNHNY, CDR2 SVGAGI (reference sequence). The CDR3 length is 15 residues. The CDR3 loop reads CASSSGTSLSETQFF. The CDR3 nucleotides read TGTGCCAGCAGTTCCGGGACTAGTTTATCGGAGACCCAGTTCTTC.

V gene TRBV28 combines with J gene TRBJ1-2; D is unclear. The CDR3 covers 12 residues. Germline CDR1 reads MDHEN; CDR2 reads SYDVKM. V lost 5 bases to trimming and J lost 7 bases, with 11 bases between them. The CDR3 loop is CASSGPQSGYTF. Here the CDR3 DNA reads TGTGCCAGCAGTGGGCCCCAAAGTGGCTACACCTTC.

V usage is TRBV7-2 and J usage is TRBJ1-2; TRBD1 aligns across 8 bases. In germline, CDR1 is SGHTA, CDR2 FQGNSA. The CDR3 is 14 residues long. V lost 5 bases and J lost 7; bases outside the gene matches: 9. CDR3 region: CASSLTGGDLGYTF. In DNA form, the CDR3 reads TGTGCCAGCAGCCTAACAGGGGGAGATCTTGGCTACACCTTC.

In its sample, this clonotype was seen once. The rearrangement joins TRBV27 to TRBJ2-7; TRBD1 agrees at 7 bases. The V segment lost 6 bases and the J segment 6 bases; nucleotides outside the gene matches: 11. The CDR3 consists of 14 residues. Germline assignment: CDR1 MNHEY and CDR2 SMNVEV (reference sequence). The CDR3 DNA sequence: TGTGCCAGCAGACCACAGGGGTCCCCGGGCGAGCAGTACTTC. Protein sequence: CASRPQGSPGEQYF.

This chain joins TRBV4-2 and TRBJ2-1; TRBD2 matches at 12 bases. Germline CDR1 LGHNA, CDR2 YNFKEQ. Germline trimming cut 3 bases from V and 7 bases from J; bases unmatched to any gene: 10. This CDR3 has 17 amino acids. The CDR3 sequence: CASSHTSGGTGWNEQFF. DNA for the CDR3: TGTGCCAGCAGCCATACTAGCGGGGGGACAGGGTGGAATGAGCAGTTCTTC.

With respect to this clonotype: One end of the junction varies from germline; a read error may be responsible. The chain links TRBV7-7 to TRBJ2-3, with 9 nucleotides matching TRBD1. Germline V gene sequence: CDR1 SSHAT, CDR2 FNYEAQ (reference sequence). The CDR3 runs 15 residues. The CDR3 reads CASSLGTGSADTQYF. CDR3 nucleotides: TGTGCTAGCAGCTTAGGGACAGGGTCAGCAGATACGCAGTATTTT.

CDR3 in DNA: TGCAGTGCTACTGGGGAAACTGAAGCTTTCTTT. Residues: CSATGETEAFF. V and J are TRBV20-1 and TRBJ1-1; D is unclear. CDR3 length equals 11 residues. The germline gives CDR1 DFQATT, CDR2 SNEGSKA (reference sequence). V lost 4 bases and J 5 bases, leaving 8 bases between the germline ends.

The V gene is TRBV3-1, the J gene TRBJ2-7, with a possible D match to TRBD1 (5 bases). Germline V lookup: CDR1 LGHDT, CDR2 YNNKEL (reference sequence). The CDR3 has 15 amino acids. Trimming pared 4 bases from V and 3 bases from J, leaving 16 bases between. CDR3: CASSPLQVKVYEQYF. In DNA, the CDR3 is TGTGCCAGCAGCCCCTTACAGGTGAAGGTCTACGAGCAGTACTTC.

This clonotype was seen more than once but under ten times. J is TRBJ2-5 and V is TRBV6-8; 8 bases agree with TRBD2. This CDR3 is built from 14 residues. In germline, CDR1 is MNHGY, CDR2 SAAAGT. V lost 6 bases to trimming and J lost 4 bases; unmatched junction nucleotides: 7. Here the CDR3 DNA reads TGTGCCAGCAGCCAGCGGGGGATCGGAGAGACCCAGTACTTC. Protein product: CASSQRGIGETQYF.

The chain joins TRBV4-1 to TRBJ2-5; TRBD2 matches at 8 bases. CDR1 and CDR2 (germline): MGHRA, YSYEKL. This CDR3 is built from 15 residues. V lost 0 bases and J lost 6; bases outside the gene matches: 6. The CDR3 nucleotides are TGCGCCAGCAGCCAAGAAGCGGGGGACTGGAAGACCCAGTACTTC. Amino acid sequence: CASSQEAGDWKTQYF.

The chain recombines TRBV5-6 with TRBJ2-3; 8 bases agree with TRBD2. V was pared by 6 bases and J by 4 bases, with 19 bases of the junction left unmatched. Germline values: CDR1 SGHDT, CDR2 YYEEEE. This CDR3 has 18 amino acids. This chain's CDR3 is CASKPGGSGDLGADTQYF. The CDR3 nucleotides are TGTGCCAGCAAACCTGGGGGTAGCGGGGACTTGGGTGCAGATACGCAGTATTTT.

This clonotype was counted between two and nine times. The genes are TRBV12-3 or TRBV12-4 and TRBJ2-7; 10 bases match TRBD1. This CDR3 has 16 residues. V was clipped by 2 bases and J by 3 bases; unmatched bases: 7. In DNA, the CDR3 is TGTGCCAGCAGTTTATGGGTAGGGACAGGGGACTACGAGCAGTACTTC. It yields the protein CASSLWVGTGDYEQYF.